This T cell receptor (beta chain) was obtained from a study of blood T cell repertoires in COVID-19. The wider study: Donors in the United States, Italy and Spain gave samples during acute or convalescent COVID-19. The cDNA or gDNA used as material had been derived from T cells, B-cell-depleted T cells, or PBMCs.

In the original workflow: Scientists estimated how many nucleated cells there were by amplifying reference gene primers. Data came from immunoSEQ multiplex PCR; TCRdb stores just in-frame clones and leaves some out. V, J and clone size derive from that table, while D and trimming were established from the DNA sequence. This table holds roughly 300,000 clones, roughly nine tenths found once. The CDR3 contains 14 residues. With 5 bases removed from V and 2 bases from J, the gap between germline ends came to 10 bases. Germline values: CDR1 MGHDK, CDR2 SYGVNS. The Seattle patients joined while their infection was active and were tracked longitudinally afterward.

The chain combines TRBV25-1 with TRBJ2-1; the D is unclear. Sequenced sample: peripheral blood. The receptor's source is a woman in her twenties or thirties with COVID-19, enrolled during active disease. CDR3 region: CASSPLLPYNEQFF. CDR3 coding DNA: TGTGCCAGCAGTCCTCTCCTCCCCTACAATGAGCAGTTCTTC.